The 30 T cell receptor beta chains below were found in one sample sequenced in a study of T cells after yellow fever vaccination. TCRdb processed the 5' RACE reads anew with MiXCR; each CDR3 protein has one entry. The sample records approximately 450,000 distinct CDR3 sequences, about 19% being singletons. Sequencing used PBMCs, obtained before the yellow fever booster vaccination. The source of these receptors is a man younger than 35 who received the YFV17D yellow fever vaccine.

This clonotype has just a few counts. The V gene is TRBV29-1, the J gene TRBJ2-3; 7 nucleotides agree with TRBD1. The V gene end was trimmed by 7 bases and the J gene end by 2 bases; junction bases not matched to a gene: 6. The CDR3 consists of 13 residues. Looked up from germline, CDR1 is SQVTM and CDR2 is ANQGSEA. This CDR3 is CSGGQPPTDTQYF. Here the CDR3 DNA reads TGCAGCGGGGGACAGCCTCCCACAGATACGCAGTATTTT.

This chain uses TRBV7-9 with TRBJ1-1, with unresolved D. Germline V gene data show CDR1 as SEHNR and CDR2 as FQNEAQ (reference sequence). The ends were cut back, 10 bases at V and 5 bases at J, with 8 bases in the middle. The CDR3 totals 10 residues. The CDR3 loop is CATSRTEAFF. The CDR3 DNA reads TGTGCCACCTCTCGGACTGAAGCTTTCTTT. The full variable domain, its missing parts supplied by reference TRBV7-9 and TRBJ1-1, is DTGVSQNPRHKITKRGQNVTFRCDPISEHNRLYWYRQTLGQGPEFLTYFQNEAQLEKSRLLSDRFSAERPKGSFSTLEIQRTEQGDSAMYLCATSRTEAFFGQGTRLTVV.

The chain couples TRBV29-1 to TRBJ1-1, with D uncertain. Germline lookup yields CDR1 SQVTM and CDR2 ANQGSEA. V was trimmed by 7 bases and J by 11 bases, leaving 8 bases between them. This CDR3 has 8 amino acids. The CDR3 DNA sequence: TGCAGCGCGGACTTGGCTTTCTTT. This translates into CSADLAFF.

Only a few counts were recorded for this clonotype. The chain joins TRBV5-1 to TRBJ1-1; 8 nucleotides match TRBD1. This CDR3 contains 15 residues. Per germline, CDR1 SGHRS and CDR2 YFSETQ. V lost 4 bases, J lost 3 bases, and 8 bases stayed unmatched. In DNA, the CDR3 is TGCGCCAGCAGCCCAATAGGACAGGGCGACACTGAAGCTTTCTTT. This encodes CASSPIGQGDTEAFF.

This clonotype appeared a few times. The chain combines TRBV12-3 or TRBV12-4 with TRBJ1-1; a possible D gene is TRBD1 (5 bases). This CDR3 region has 13 residues. Trimming pared 5 bases from V and 5 bases from J, leaving 12 bases between. CDR3 region: CASSPDMGTEAFF. CDR3 sequence (DNA): TGTGCCAGCAGTCCGGACATGGGGACTGAAGCTTTCTTT.

V is TRBV11-2 and J is TRBJ2-5, with D possibly being TRBD1 (6 bases). Trimming removed 5 bases at V and 4 bases at J, with 11 bases between. This CDR3 has 13 residues. CDR1 SGHAT and CDR2 FQNNGV come from the germline V gene. CDR3 bases: TGTGCCAGCAGCCCCACAGGGCCAGAGACCCAGTACTTC. This translates into CASSPTGPETQYF.

This clonotype was recorded a few times. The rearrangement joins TRBV15 to TRBJ1-6; 9 bases agree with TRBD1. The germline V gene has CDR1 LNHNV and CDR2 YYDKDF (reference sequence). The CDR3 consists of 15 residues. V trimming: 3 bases; J trimming: 8 bases; junction bases outside the gene matches: 5. CDR3 residues: CATSSAGQGYSPLHF. The CDR3, as DNA: TGTGCCACCAGCAGCGCGGGACAGGGTTATTCACCCCTCCACTTT.

This clonotype was seen a handful of times. The chain recombines TRBV5-1 with TRBJ1-1, with no clear D. Germline CDR1 SGHRS, CDR2 YFSETQ. The CDR3 runs 14 residues. V lost 0 bases to trimming and J lost 7 bases, with 13 bases between them. CDR3 coding DNA: TGCGCCAGCAGCTTGGGTAGTGTCGGAGGTGAAGCTTTCTTT. It yields the protein CASSLGSVGGEAFF.

This clonotype appeared once. V gene TRBV28 combines with J gene TRBJ2-7, with TRBD2 matching 11 bases. Trimming at V came to 5 bases and at J to 0 bases, leaving 3 bases not matched to a gene. Germline assignment: CDR1 MDHEN and CDR2 SYDVKM. There are 15 residues in the CDR3. CDR3 DNA: TGTGCCAGCAGTGCTAGCGGGGGGCGCTCCTACGAGCAGTACGTC. Translating gives CASSASGGRSYEQYV.

The chain uses TRBV5-1 and TRBJ2-2; TRBD2 is a possible D gene (5 bases). V lost 4 bases, J lost 1 base, and 11 bases lay in between. CDR1 is SGHRS and CDR2 is YFSETQ in the germline V gene. The CDR3 spans 15 residues. The CDR3 spells CASSPGILNTGELFF. CDR3 sequence (DNA): TGCGCCAGCAGCCCCGGGATCCTGAACACCGGGGAGCTGTTTTTT.

The table lists this clonotype with many counts. The chain links TRBV4-3 to TRBJ2-1, with 9 nucleotides matching TRBD2. The CDR3 has 15 residues. V lost 4 bases and J lost 3; bases outside the gene matches: 4. CDR1 and CDR2 (germline): LGHNA, YSLEER. CDR3 in amino acids: CASSRASGVYNEQFF. The CDR3 coding sequence is TGCGCCAGCAGCCGCGCTAGCGGGGTCTACAATGAGCAGTTCTTC.

This clonotype came up a few times. This chain uses TRBV4-1 with TRBJ1-2; D not certain. The CDR3 loop spans 14 amino acids. Trimming took 4 bases from V and 7 from J, leaving 16 bases between them. Germline CDR1 and CDR2: MGHRA and YSYEKL. CDR3 sequence: CASSPASERRGYTF. The CDR3 nucleotides read TGCGCCAGCAGCCCAGCATCGGAGCGTCGTGGCTACACCTTC.

V is TRBV9 and J is TRBJ2-3; D may be TRBD1 or TRBD2 (5 bases each). Per the germline V gene, CDR1 is SGDLS and CDR2 is YYNGEE. Deletions cut 0 bases from V and 4 bases from J, with 9 bases between. The CDR3 runs to 14 residues. The CDR3 reads CASSVVLGADTQYF. Written as DNA, the CDR3 is TGTGCCAGCAGCGTAGTTTTGGGGGCAGATACGCAGTATTTT.

In this sample, this clonotype turned up a few times. The V call is TRBV4-3, the J call TRBJ2-1, with TRBD1 matching over 8 bases. The germline V gene has CDR1 LGHNA and CDR2 YSLEER. The CDR3 loop spans 15 amino acids. V lost 1 base, J lost 3 bases, and 2 bases stayed unmatched. CDR3 in amino acids: CASSQAGGVYNEQFF. The CDR3 nucleotides read TGCGCCAGCAGCCAAGCAGGGGGCGTCTACAATGAGCAGTTCTTC.

V usage is TRBV12-2 and J usage is TRBJ2-5; TRBD1 was called by the table and not checked on the DNA. TRBV12-2 is a listed pseudogene. The CDR3 extends over 15 amino acids. CDR3 sequence reads: CASRLAHRGRETQYF. CDR3 sequence (DNA): TGTGCAAGTCGCTTAGCTCACAGGGGGAGAGAGACCCAGTACTTC.

J is TRBJ1-2 and V is TRBV5-1; tentatively, D is TRBD1 (5 bases). Trimming removed 4 bases from V and 1 base from J, with 11 bases in between. The CDR3 covers 14 residues. Germline loops: CDR1 SGHRS, CDR2 YFSETQ. CDR3 sequence: CASSQYDSNYGYTF. The CDR3, as DNA: TGCGCCAGCAGCCAGTACGACAGTAACTATGGCTACACCTTC.

This clonotype was counted a few times. This chain links TRBV6-5 with TRBJ2-2; D is uncertain. The CDR3 is 13 amino acids. Trimming removed 2 bases from V and 5 bases from J, with 6 bases in between. The germline V gene has CDR1 MNHEY and CDR2 SVGAGI. The DNA for the CDR3 is TGTGCCAGCAGTTACATCTCTACCGGGGAGCTGTTTTTT. Its protein product is CASSYISTGELFF.

This clonotype was seen at least ten times. This sequence joins TRBV15 and TRBJ2-2; 9 bases align to TRBD2. Germline V lookup: CDR1 LNHNV, CDR2 YYDKDF (reference sequence). The CDR3 consists of 21 residues. The V segment lost 0 bases and the J segment 0 bases; nucleotides outside the gene matches: 14. The CDR3 loop is CATSRDFGGSGGPANTGELFF. The CDR3 bases are TGTGCCACCAGCAGAGATTTTGGGGGTAGCGGGGGACCCGCGAACACCGGGGAGCTGTTTTTT.

The chain couples TRBV21-1 to TRBJ2-1; no DNA check was done on the table's D call, TRBD2. TRBV21-1 is given as a pseudogene. The CDR3 covers 17 residues. CDR3 in DNA: TGTGCCAGCAGCAAAGTTTCTGGGCGGGGGGGAATCAATGAGCAGTTCTTC. This codes for CASSKVSGRGGINEQFF.

This sequence joins TRBV12-5 and TRBJ1-5; D is unresolved. This CDR3 region has 12 residues. V gave up 1 base and J gave up 6 bases, with 4 bases separating them. Germline CDR1 LGHNT, CDR2 FRNRAP. CDR3 loop: CASGLDSQPQHF. The DNA of the CDR3 is TGTGCTAGTGGTTTGGACAGTCAGCCCCAGCATTTT.

This clonotype was recorded a few times. V gene TRBV7-9 combines with J gene TRBJ1-1, with 7 bases aligning to TRBD1. The CDR3 totals 14 residues. CDR1 is SEHNR and CDR2 is FQNEAQ in the germline V gene (reference sequence). V trimming: 5 bases; J trimming: 4 bases; junction bases outside the gene matches: 7. CDR3 in amino acids: CASSRYRGSTEAFF. For the CDR3, the DNA is TGTGCCAGCAGCCGATACAGGGGAAGCACTGAAGCTTTCTTT.

The chain is built from TRBV20-1 and TRBJ2-1; no clear D gene. The germline V and J ends were trimmed by 3 bases and 10 bases, with 16 bases remaining between them. Germline V gene data show CDR1 as DFQATT and CDR2 as SNEGSKA (reference sequence). This CDR3 is built from 13 residues. CDR3 residues: CSARNLRTPEQFF. The CDR3 bases are TGCAGTGCTAGGAACCTTAGGACGCCGGAGCAGTTCTTC.

This clonotype occurred a few times. This sequence joins TRBV4-3 and TRBJ1-2; TRBD1 matches 8 bases. V was pared by 2 bases and J by 4 bases, with 6 bases of the junction left unmatched. This CDR3 is built from 15 residues. Germline V gene lookup returns CDR1 LGHNA and CDR2 YSLEER. Written as DNA, the CDR3 is TGCGCCAGCAGCCAAAAGGACAGGGTTAGCTATGGCTACACCTTC. It yields the protein CASSQKDRVSYGYTF.

The table lists this clonotype with many counts. The chain employs TRBV2 and TRBJ1-6; D possibly corresponds to TRBD1 (6 bases). This CDR3 spans 13 amino acids. CDR1 is SNHLY, CDR2 FYNNEI, per germline. V was cut by 8 bases and J by 18 bases, with 23 bases left in between. The CDR3 spells CASLGQSLDLYHF. The DNA of the CDR3 is TGTGCCAGCCTTGGACAGTCTCTCGACCTGTACCACTTT. Complete variable domain (other parts from reference TRBV2 and TRBJ1-6): EPEVTQTPSHQVTQMGQEVILRCVPISNHLYFYWYRQILGQKVEFLVSFYNNEISEKSEIFDDQFSVERPDGSNFTLKIRSTKLEDSAMYFCASLGQSLDLYHFGNGTRLTVT.

This clonotype turned up a few times. The gene calls are TRBV5-1 and TRBJ2-1; 11 bases agree with TRBD2. V was pared by 4 bases and J by 7 bases, with 7 bases of the junction left unmatched. Germline V gene data show CDR1 as SGHRS and CDR2 as YFSETQ. This CDR3 comprises 15 residues. CDR3 sequence: CASSHASGGSNEQFF. The CDR3 DNA is TGCGCCAGCAGCCATGCTAGCGGGGGGTCGAATGAGCAGTTCTTC. The whole variable domain, remainder taken from reference TRBV5-1 and TRBJ2-1, is KAGVTQTPRYLIKTRGQQVTLSCSPISGHRSVSWYQQTPGQGLQFLFEYFSETQRNKGNFPGRFSGRQFSNSRSEMNVSTLELGDSALYLCASSHASGGSNEQFFGPGTRLTVL.

J is TRBJ2-7 and V is TRBV6-1; either TRBD1 or TRBD2 may fit D (5 bases each). Per germline, CDR1 MNHNS and CDR2 SASEGT. This CDR3 spans 13 amino acids. Trimming pared 4 bases from V and 6 bases from J, leaving 13 bases between. CDR3 DNA: TGTGCCAGCAGTGTTGGGGGAGATTTCGAGCAGTACGTC. This sequence encodes CASSVGGDFEQYV.

This clonotype was detected only a few times. The CDR3 DNA reads as TGTGCCAGCAGCGCAAATCCGTCAGGGGCGGGGGGCTACACCTTC. It codes for CASSANPSGAGGYTF. The V call is TRBV25-1, the J call TRBJ1-2; weak D call: TRBD1 (6 bases). The germline V gene encodes CDR1 MGHDK and CDR2 SYGVNS. This CDR3 contains 15 residues. Trimming removed 6 bases at V and 8 bases at J, with 22 bases between.

In its sample, this clonotype was seen a few times. The rearrangement links TRBV20-1 to TRBJ2-1; no clear D. Trimming cost V 6 bases and J 1 base, with 13 bases left between them. Germline CDR1 DFQATT, CDR2 SNEGSKA (reference sequence). This CDR3 region has 14 residues. CDR3 bases: TGCAGTGCGAGTACGGCGGTATCCTACAATGAGCAGTTCTTC. Translating gives CSASTAVSYNEQFF.

This clonotype was seen only once. This chain connects TRBV6-2 or TRBV6-3 to TRBJ2-3, with D hard to call. This CDR3 is built from 14 residues. V was cut by 4 bases and J by 0 bases, with 8 bases left in between. The germline CDR1 and CDR2 sequences are MNHEY and SVGEGT. The chain's CDR3 is CASSSYTSTDTQYF. CDR3 nucleotides: TGTGCCAGCAGTTCCTACACTAGCACAGATACGCAGTATTTT.

This clonotype has only a few counts. The chain employs TRBV6-4 and TRBJ2-3; D may correspond to TRBD1 or TRBD2 (5 bases each). Germline V gene lookup returns CDR1 MRHNA and CDR2 SNTAGT. Trimming cost V 6 bases and J 5 bases, with 18 bases left between them. The CDR3 contains 15 residues. As DNA, the CDR3 is TGTGCCAGCAGCAAGGACACTACTCGGGGAGATACGCAGTATTTT. As protein: CASSKDTTRGDTQYF.